This TCR beta chain was documented in a study of radiotherapy plus CTLA-4 blockade in lung cancer. Sequencing used immunoSEQ multiplex PCR; TCRdb keeps in-frame clones, though not all of them. Here the sample spans roughly 48,000 clones, roughly four fifths being singletons. The germline CDR1 and CDR2 sequences are MNHNS and SASEGT. The CDR3 runs 12 residues. Trimming pared 2 bases from V and 7 bases from J, leaving 8 bases between. The chain combines TRBV6-1 with TRBJ1-1; no clear D gene. The material was peripheral blood, obtained from a patient treated with radiotherapy plus ipilimumab. This clonotype originated in a human donor with non-small cell lung cancer who had stable disease on radiotherapy plus ipilimumab. In DNA, the CDR3 is TGTGCCAGCAGTGAAATTTTGGGTGAAGCTTTCTTT. Translating it yields CASSEILGEAFF.